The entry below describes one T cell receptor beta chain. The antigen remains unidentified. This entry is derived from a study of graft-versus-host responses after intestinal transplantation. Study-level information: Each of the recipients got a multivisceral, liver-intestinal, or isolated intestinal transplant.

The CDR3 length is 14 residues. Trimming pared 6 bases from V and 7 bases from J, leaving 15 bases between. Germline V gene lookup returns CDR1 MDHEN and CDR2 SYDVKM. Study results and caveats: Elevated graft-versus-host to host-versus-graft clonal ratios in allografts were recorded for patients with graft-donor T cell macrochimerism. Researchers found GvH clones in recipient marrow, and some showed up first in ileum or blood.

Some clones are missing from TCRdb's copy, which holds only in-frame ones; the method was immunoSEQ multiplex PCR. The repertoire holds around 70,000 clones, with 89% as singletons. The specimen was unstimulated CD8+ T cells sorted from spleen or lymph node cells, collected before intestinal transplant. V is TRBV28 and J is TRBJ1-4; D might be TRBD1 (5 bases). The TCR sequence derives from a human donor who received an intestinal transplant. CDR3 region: CASSLPGGSEKLFF. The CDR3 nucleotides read TGTGCCAGCAGCCTCCCCGGGGGGAGTGAAAAACTGTTTTTT. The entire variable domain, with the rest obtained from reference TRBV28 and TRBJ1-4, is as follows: DVKVTQSSRYLVKRTGEKVFLECVQDMDHENMFWYRQDPGLGLRLIYFSYDVKMKEKGDIPEGYSVSREKKERFSLILESASTNQTSMYLCASSLPGGSEKLFFGSGTQLSVL.